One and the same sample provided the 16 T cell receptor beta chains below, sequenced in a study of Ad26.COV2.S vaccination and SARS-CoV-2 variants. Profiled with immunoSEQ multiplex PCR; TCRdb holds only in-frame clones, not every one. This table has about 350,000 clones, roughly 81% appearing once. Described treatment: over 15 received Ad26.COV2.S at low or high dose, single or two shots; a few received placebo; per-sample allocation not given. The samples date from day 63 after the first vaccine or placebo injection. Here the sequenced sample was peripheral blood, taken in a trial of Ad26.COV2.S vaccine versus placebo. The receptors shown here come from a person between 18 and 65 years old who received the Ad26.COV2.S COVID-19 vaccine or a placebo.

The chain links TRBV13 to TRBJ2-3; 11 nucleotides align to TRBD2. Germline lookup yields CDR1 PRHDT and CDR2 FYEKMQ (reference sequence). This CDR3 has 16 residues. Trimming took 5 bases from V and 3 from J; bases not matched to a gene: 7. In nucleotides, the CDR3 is TGTGCCAGCAGCCGCAGACTAGCGGGGAAAACAGATACGCAGTATTTT. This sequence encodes CASSRRLAGKTDTQYF.

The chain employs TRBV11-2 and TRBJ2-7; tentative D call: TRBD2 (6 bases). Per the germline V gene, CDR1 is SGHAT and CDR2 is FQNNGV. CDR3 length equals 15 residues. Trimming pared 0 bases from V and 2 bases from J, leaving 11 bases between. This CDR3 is CASSLEEGGTYEQYF. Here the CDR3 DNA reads TGTGCCAGCAGCTTAGAGGAGGGCGGGACCTACGAGCAGTACTTC.

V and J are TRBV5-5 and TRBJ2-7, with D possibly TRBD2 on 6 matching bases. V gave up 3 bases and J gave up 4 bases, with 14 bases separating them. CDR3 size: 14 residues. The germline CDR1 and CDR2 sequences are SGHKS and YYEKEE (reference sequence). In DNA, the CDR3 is TGTGCCAGCAGCTCGGGGGTCGTCTATTACGAGCAGTACTTC. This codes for CASSSGVVYYEQYF.

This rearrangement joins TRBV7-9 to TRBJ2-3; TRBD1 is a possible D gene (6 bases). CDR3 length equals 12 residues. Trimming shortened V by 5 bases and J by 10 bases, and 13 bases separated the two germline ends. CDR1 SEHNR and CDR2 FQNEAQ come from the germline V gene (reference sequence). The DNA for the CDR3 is TGTGCCAGCAGCGTGGGACAATCCCCGCAGTATTTT. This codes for CASSVGQSPQYF.

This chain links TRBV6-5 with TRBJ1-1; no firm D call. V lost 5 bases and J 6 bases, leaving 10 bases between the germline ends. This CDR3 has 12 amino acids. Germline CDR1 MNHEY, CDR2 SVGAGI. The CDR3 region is CASSRSGAEAFF. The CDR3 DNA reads TGTGCCAGCAGTCGGTCCGGCGCTGAAGCTTTCTTT.

CDR3 residues: CASSPLGGQASYGYTF. For the CDR3, the DNA is TGTGCCAGCTCACCACTAGGCGGACAGGCGAGCTATGGCTACACCTTC. The chain employs TRBV18 and TRBJ1-2; TRBD1 matches at 7 bases. This CDR3 spans 16 amino acids. Germline trimming cut 1 base from V and 4 bases from J; bases unmatched to any gene: 9. The germline V gene encodes CDR1 KGHSH and CDR2 LQKENI.

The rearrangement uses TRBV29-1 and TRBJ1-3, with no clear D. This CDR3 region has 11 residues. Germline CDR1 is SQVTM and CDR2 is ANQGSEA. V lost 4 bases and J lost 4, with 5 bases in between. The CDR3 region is CSVADGNTIYF. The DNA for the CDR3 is TGCAGCGTTGCCGACGGAAACACCATATATTTT.

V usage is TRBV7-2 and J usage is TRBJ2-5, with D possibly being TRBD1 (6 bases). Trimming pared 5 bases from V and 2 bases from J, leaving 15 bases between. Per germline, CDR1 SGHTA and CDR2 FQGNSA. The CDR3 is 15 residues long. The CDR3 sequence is CASSLTTGVQETQYF. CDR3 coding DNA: TGTGCCAGCAGCCTAACGACAGGAGTTCAAGAGACCCAGTACTTC. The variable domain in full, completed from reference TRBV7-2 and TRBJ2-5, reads GAGVSQSPSNKVTEKGKDVELRCDPISGHTALYWYRQSLGQGLEFLIYFQGNSAPDKSGLPSDRFSAERTGGSVSTLTIQRTQQEDSAVYLCASSLTTGVQETQYFGPGTRLLVL.

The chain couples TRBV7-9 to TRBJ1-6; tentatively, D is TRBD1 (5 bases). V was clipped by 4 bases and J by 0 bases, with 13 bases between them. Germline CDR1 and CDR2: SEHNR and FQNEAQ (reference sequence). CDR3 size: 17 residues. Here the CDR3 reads CASSSLKGDSYNSPLHF. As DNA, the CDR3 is TGTGCCAGCAGCTCACTCAAAGGGGACTCCTATAATTCACCCCTCCACTTT.

The CDR3 DNA reads TGTGCCAGCTCACCGCGGGGGTCCGGGGAGACCCAGTACTTC. The encoded protein is CASSPRGSGETQYF. The chain carries TRBV18 and TRBJ2-5; 7 bases are shared with TRBD2. The CDR3 consists of 14 residues. Trimming cost V 3 bases and J 5 bases; bases outside gene matches: 6. Germline lookup yields CDR1 KGHSH and CDR2 LQKENI.

In DNA form, the CDR3 reads TGTGCCAGCAGCTTAGAAAGCTATACCGGGGAGCTGTTTTTT. Its translation is CASSLESYTGELFF. The chain uses TRBV11-3 and TRBJ2-2; D is unresolved. Looked up from germline, CDR1 is SGHNT and CDR2 is YENEEA. This CDR3 has 14 amino acids. Trimming removed 0 bases from V and 5 bases from J, with 7 bases in between.

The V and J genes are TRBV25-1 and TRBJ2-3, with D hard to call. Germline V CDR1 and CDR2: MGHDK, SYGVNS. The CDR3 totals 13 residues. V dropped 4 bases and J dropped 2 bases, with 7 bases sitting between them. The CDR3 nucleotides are TGTGCCAGCAGTGTCCAGAACACAGATACGCAGTATTTT. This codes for CASSVQNTDTQYF.

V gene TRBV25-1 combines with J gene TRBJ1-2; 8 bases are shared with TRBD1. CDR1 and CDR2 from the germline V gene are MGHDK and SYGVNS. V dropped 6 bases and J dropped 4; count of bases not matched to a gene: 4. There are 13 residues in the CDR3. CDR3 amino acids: CASSRGTGYGYTF. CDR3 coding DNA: TGTGCCAGCAGCCGCGGGACAGGCTATGGCTACACCTTC.

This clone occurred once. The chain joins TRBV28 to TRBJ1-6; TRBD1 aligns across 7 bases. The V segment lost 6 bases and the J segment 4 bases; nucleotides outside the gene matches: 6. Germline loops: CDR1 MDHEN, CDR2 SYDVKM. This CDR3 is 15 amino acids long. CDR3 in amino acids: CASRGGQSYNSPLHF. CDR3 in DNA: TGTGCCAGCAGGGGGGGACAGTCTTATAATTCACCCCTCCACTTT.

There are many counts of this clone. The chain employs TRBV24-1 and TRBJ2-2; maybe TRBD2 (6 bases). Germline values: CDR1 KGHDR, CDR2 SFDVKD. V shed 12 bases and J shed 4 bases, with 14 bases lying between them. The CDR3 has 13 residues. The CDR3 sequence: CAPPTGATGELFF. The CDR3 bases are TGTGCCCCTCCGACGGGAGCCACCGGGGAGCTGTTTTTT.

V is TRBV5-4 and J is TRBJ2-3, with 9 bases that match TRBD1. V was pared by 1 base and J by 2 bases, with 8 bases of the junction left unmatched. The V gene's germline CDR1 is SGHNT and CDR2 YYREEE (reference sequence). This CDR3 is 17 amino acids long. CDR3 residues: CASSLLRTGDTTDTQYF. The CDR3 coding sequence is TGTGCCAGCAGCTTGCTCCGGACAGGGGATACCACAGATACGCAGTATTTT. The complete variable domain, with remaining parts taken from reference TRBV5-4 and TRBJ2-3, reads ETGVTQSPTHLIKTRGQQVTLRCSSQSGHNTVSWYQQALGQGPQFIFQYYREEENGRGNFPPRFSGLQFPNYSSELNVNALELDDSALYLCASSLLRTGDTTDTQYFGPGTRLTVL.